These T cell receptor beta chains were read from a single sample in a study of T-cell memory formation after mild COVID-19. TCRdb reanalysed the 5' RACE reads using MiXCR and keeps one entry per CDR3 protein. The sample shows roughly 160,000 distinct CDR3 sequences, about an eighth of them seen only once. Source material: PBMCs or a T cell subset sorted from them (not recorded which). The origin of the receptors is a young man who had mild COVID-19 (a few samples of this study predate the infection). Cell type and time point are not known. Each CDR3 is given without its conserved first and last residue.

J gene: TRBJ1-5; V gene: TRBV6-2/TRBV6-3; CDR3 protein: ASSYGGGRGRNQPQH
J gene: TRBJ1-5; V gene: TRBV7-2; CDR3 protein: ASSLVPGSNQPQH
J gene: TRBJ2-2; V gene: TRBV5-1; CDR3 protein: ASSLFQDRANTGELF
J gene: TRBJ2-3; V gene: TRBV7-2; CDR3 protein: ASSLRIASTDTQY
J gene: TRBJ2-3; V gene: TRBV18; CDR3 protein: ASSPSPPQY
J gene: TRBJ2-5; V gene: TRBV6-1; CDR3 protein: ASSGAGTGETQY
J gene: TRBJ1-3; V gene: TRBV18; CDR3 protein: ASSRWDSGNTIY
J gene: TRBJ2-1; V gene: TRBV7-3; CDR3 protein: ASSLKGGGYNEQF
J gene: TRBJ2-3; V gene: TRBV25-1; CDR3 protein: ASSESAYTDTQY
J gene: TRBJ2-5; V gene: TRBV4-3; CDR3 protein: ASSRTSLSGTQY
J gene: TRBJ1-2; V gene: TRBV12-3/TRBV12-4; CDR3 protein: ASRFARGGYT
J gene: TRBJ2-3; V gene: TRBV6-5; CDR3 protein: ASSYSFPRDTQY
J gene: TRBJ2-4; V gene: TRBV5-1; CDR3 protein: ASSMYDRGAKNIQY
J gene: TRBJ1-2; V gene: TRBV29-1; CDR3 protein: SVVSGDYGYT
J gene: TRBJ2-1; V gene: TRBV4-3; CDR3 protein: ASSPSGTRGSNEQF
J gene: TRBJ2-1; V gene: TRBV5-1; CDR3 protein: ASSSHQPSSYNEQF
J gene: TRBJ2-7; V gene: TRBV4-3; CDR3 protein: ASSQSSNPYYEQY
J gene: TRBJ2-3; V gene: TRBV6-5; CDR3 protein: ASSGLATDTQY
J gene: TRBJ2-5; V gene: TRBV7-8; CDR3 protein: ASSLDILGGETQY
J gene: TRBJ2-3; V gene: TRBV7-2; CDR3 protein: ASSQLAASEGTQY
J gene: TRBJ2-3; V gene: TRBV29-1; CDR3 protein: LTSKADTQY
J gene: TRBJ2-3; V gene: TRBV2; CDR3 protein: ASRTGQDFPQY
J gene: TRBJ2-2; V gene: TRBV12-3/TRBV12-4; CDR3 protein: ASTPRGRTSGTGELF
J gene: TRBJ1-1; V gene: TRBV5-1; CDR3 protein: ASSPRPGDRAF
J gene: TRBJ2-5; V gene: TRBV24-1; CDR3 protein: ATSDLRETQY
J gene: TRBJ1-2; V gene: TRBV27; CDR3 protein: ASSFEGVSGYT
J gene: TRBJ1-2; V gene: TRBV7-9; CDR3 protein: ASSLASQGNRGYT
J gene: TRBJ2-7; V gene: TRBV6-1; CDR3 protein: ASSDHIYEQY
J gene: TRBJ2-7; V gene: TRBV4-2; CDR3 protein: ASSQAGTRSHEQY
J gene: TRBJ2-5; V gene: TRBV20-1; CDR3 protein: SARDWRGQETQY
J gene: TRBJ2-1; V gene: TRBV2; CDR3 protein: ASRGDREEQF
J gene: TRBJ1-2; V gene: TRBV5-1; CDR3 protein: ASSADRDGYT
J gene: TRBJ1-1; V gene: TRBV11-2; CDR3 protein: ASSYYRTGGTATGAF
J gene: TRBJ1-5; V gene: TRBV7-2; CDR3 protein: ASSRAGRDNQPQH
J gene: TRBJ2-5; V gene: TRBV29-1; CDR3 protein: SVEETQY
J gene: TRBJ1-6; V gene: TRBV11-2; CDR3 protein: ASSRTPGVLGNSPLH
J gene: TRBJ1-5; V gene: TRBV28; CDR3 protein: ASSVLNQPQH
J gene: TRBJ2-2; V gene: TRBV11-2; CDR3 protein: ASSFGRAEAGELF
J gene: TRBJ2-5; V gene: TRBV5-1; CDR3 protein: ASQKGNNQETQY
J gene: TRBJ1-2; V gene: TRBV29-1; CDR3 protein: SAGELGVYGYT
J gene: TRBJ1-1; V gene: TRBV5-1; CDR3 protein: ASSVGGSTEAF
J gene: TRBJ1-2; V gene: TRBV6-5; CDR3 protein: ASSWGQYNYGYT
J gene: TRBJ1-6; V gene: TRBV4-1; CDR3 protein: ASSQEGRADSPLH
J gene: TRBJ1-4; V gene: TRBV5-1; CDR3 protein: ASRLTATNEKLF
J gene: TRBJ2-7; V gene: TRBV3-1; CDR3 protein: ASRREGTDEQY